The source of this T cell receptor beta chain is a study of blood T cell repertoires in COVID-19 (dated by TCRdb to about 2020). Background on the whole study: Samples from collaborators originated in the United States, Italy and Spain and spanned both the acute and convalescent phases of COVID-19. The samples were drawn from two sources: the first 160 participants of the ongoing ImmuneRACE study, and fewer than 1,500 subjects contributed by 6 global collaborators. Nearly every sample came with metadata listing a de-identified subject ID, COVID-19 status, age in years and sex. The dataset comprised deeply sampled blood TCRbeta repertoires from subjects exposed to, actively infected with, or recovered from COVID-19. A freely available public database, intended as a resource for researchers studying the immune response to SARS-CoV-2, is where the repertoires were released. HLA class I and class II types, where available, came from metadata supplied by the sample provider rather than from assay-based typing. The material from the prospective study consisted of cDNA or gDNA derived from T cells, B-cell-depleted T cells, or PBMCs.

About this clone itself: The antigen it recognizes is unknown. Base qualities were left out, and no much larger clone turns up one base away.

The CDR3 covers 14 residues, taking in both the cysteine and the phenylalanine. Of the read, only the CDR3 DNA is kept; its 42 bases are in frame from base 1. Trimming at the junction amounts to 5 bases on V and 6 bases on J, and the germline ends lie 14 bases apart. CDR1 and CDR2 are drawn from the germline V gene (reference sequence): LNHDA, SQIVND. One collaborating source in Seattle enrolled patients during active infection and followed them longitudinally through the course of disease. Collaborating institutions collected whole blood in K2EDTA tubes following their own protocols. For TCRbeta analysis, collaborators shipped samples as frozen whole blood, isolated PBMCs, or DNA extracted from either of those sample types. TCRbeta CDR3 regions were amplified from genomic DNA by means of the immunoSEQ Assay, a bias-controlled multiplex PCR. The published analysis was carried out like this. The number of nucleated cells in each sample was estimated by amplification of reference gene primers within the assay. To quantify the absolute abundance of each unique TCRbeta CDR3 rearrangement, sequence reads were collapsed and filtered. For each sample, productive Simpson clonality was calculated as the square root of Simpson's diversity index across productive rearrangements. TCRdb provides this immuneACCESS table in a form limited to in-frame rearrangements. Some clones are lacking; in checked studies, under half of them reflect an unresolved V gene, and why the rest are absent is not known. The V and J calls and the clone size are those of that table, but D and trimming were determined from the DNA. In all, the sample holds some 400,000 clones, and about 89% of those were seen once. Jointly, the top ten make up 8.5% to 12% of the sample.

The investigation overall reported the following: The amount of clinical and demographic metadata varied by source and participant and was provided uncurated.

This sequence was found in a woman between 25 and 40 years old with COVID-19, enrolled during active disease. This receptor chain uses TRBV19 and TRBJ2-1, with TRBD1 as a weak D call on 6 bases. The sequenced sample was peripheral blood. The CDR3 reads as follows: CASSPGQVLNEQFF. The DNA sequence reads TGTGCCAGTAGTCCGGGACAAGTGCTCAATGAGCAGTTCTTC.